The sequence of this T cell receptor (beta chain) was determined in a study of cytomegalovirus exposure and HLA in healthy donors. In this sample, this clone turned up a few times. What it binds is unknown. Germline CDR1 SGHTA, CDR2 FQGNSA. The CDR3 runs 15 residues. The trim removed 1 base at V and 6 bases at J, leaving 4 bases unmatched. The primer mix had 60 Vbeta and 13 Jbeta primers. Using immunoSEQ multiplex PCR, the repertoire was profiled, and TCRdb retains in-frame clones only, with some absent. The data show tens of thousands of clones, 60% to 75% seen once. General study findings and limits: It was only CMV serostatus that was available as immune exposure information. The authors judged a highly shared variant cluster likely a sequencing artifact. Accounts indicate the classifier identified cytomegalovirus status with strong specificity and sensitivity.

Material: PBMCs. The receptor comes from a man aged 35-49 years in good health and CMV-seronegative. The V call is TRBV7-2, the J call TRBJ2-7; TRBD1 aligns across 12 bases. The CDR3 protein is CASSLVGDRGREQYF. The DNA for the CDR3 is TGTGCCAGCAGCTTAGTCGGGGACAGGGGGCGCGAGCAGTACTTC.